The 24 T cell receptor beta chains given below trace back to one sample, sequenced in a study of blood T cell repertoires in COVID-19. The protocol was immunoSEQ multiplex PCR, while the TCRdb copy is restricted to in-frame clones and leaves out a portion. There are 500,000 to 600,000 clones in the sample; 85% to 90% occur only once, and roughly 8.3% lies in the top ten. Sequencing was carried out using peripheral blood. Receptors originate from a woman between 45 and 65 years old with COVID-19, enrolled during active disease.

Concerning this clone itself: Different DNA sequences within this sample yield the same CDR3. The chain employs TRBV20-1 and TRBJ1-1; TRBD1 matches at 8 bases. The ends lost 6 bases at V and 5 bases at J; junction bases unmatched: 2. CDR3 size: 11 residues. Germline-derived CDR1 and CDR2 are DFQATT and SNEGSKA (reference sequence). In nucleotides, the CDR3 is TGCAGTGCCCGGACAGGGACTGAAGCTTTCTTT. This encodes CSARTGTEAFF.

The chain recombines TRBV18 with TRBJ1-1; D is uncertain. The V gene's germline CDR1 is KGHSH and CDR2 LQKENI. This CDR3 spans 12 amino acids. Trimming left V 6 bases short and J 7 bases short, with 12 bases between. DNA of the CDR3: TGTGCCAGCTCGTACGGGGAGGGTGAAGCTTTCTTT. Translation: CASSYGEGEAFF.

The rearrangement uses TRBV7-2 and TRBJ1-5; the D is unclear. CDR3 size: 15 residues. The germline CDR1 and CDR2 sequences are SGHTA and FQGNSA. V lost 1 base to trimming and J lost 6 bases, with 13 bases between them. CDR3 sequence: CASSLVGSGPQPQHF. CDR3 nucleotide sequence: TGTGCCAGCAGCTTAGTCGGTAGCGGGCCTCAGCCCCAGCATTTT.

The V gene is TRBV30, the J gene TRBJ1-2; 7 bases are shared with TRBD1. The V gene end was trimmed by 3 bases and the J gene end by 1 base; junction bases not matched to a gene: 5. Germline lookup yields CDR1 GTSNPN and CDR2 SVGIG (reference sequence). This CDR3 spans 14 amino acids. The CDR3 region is CAWSRDSFNYGYTF. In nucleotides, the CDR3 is TGTGCCTGGAGCCGGGACAGCTTTAACTATGGCTACACCTTC.

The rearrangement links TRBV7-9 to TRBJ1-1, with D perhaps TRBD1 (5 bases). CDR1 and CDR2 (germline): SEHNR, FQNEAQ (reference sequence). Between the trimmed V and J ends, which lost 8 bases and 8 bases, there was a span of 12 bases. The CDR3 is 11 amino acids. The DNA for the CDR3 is TGTGCCAGCGTGGGGGGTGGAGAAGCTTTCTTT. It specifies CASVGGGEAFF.

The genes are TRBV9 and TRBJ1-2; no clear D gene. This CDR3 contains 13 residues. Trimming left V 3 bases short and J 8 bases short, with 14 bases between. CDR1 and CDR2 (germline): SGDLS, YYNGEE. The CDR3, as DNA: TGTGCCAGCAGCGAGGACGCCAAGCGGGGCTACACCTTC. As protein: CASSEDAKRGYTF.

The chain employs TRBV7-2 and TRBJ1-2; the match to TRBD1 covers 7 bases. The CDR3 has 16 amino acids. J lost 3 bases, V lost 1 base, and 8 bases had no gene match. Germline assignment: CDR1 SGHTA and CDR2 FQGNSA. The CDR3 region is CASSLDPQGGDYGYTF. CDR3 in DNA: TGTGCCAGCAGCTTAGATCCCCAGGGGGGTGACTATGGCTACACCTTC. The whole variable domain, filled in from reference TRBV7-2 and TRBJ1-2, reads GAGVSQSPSNKVTEKGKDVELRCDPISGHTALYWYRQSLGQGLEFLIYFQGNSAPDKSGLPSDRFSAERTGGSVSTLTIQRTQQEDSAVYLCASSLDPQGGDYGYTFGSGTRLTVV.

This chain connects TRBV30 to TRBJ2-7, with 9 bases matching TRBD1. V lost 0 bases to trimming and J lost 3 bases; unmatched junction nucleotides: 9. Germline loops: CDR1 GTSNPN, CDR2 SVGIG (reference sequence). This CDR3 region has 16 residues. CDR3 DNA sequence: TGTGCCTGGAGTGTAACTCGGACAGGGGAACACTACGAGCAGTACTTC. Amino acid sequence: CAWSVTRTGEHYEQYF.

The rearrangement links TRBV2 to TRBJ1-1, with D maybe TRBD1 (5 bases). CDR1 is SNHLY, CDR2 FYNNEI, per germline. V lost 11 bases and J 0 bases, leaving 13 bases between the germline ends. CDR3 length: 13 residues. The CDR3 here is CAGSTVMNTEAFF. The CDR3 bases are TGTGCCGGGTCGACAGTGATGAACACTGAAGCTTTCTTT.

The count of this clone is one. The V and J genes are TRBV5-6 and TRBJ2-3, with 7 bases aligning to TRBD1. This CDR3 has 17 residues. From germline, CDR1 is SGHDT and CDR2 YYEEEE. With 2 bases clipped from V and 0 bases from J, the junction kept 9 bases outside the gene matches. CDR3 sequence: CASSFFRSGQSTDTQYF. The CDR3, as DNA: TGTGCCAGCAGCTTTTTTAGGTCGGGACAGAGCACAGATACGCAGTATTTT.

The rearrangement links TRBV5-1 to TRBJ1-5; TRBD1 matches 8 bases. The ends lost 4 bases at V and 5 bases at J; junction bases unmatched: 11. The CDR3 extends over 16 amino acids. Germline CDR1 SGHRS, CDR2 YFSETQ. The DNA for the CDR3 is TGCGCCAGCAGCCCTTGGACAGGGACTGGGGATCAGCCCCAGCATTTT. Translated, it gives CASSPWTGTGDQPQHF.

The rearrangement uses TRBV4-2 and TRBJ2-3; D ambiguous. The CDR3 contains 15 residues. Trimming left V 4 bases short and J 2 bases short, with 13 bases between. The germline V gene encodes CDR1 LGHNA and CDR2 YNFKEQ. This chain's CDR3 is CASSPARTLTDTQYF. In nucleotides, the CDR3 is TGTGCCAGCAGCCCAGCGAGAACCCTCACAGATACGCAGTATTTT.

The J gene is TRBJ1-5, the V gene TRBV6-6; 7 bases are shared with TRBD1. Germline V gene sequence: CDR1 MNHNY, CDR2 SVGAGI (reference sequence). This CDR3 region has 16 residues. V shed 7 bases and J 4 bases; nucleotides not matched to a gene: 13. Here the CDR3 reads CASTGLLGGRNQPQHF. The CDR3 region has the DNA TGTGCCAGCACGGGTTTGCTAGGGGGCCGGAATCAGCCCCAGCATTTT.

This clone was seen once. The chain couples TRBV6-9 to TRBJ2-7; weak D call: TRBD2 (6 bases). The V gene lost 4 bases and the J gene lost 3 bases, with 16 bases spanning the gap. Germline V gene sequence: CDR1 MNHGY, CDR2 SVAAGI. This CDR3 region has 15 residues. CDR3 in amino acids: CASSSPGVQVYEQYF. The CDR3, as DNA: TGTGCCAGCAGTTCCCCGGGGGTACAGGTCTACGAGCAGTACTTC.

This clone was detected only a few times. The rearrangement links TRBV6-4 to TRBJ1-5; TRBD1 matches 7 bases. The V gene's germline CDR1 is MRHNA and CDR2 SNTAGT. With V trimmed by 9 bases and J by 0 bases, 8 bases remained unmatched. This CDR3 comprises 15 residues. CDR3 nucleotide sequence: TGTGCCAGTTCCAACAGGGGCTTTAGCAATCAGCCCCAGCATTTT. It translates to CASSNRGFSNQPQHF.

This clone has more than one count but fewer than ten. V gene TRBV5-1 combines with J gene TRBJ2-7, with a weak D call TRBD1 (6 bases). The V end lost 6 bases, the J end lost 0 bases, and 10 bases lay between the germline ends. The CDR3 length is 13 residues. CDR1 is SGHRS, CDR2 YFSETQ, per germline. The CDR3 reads CASKGDNSYEQYF. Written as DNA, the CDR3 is TGCGCCAGCAAAGGGGACAACTCCTACGAGCAGTACTTC.

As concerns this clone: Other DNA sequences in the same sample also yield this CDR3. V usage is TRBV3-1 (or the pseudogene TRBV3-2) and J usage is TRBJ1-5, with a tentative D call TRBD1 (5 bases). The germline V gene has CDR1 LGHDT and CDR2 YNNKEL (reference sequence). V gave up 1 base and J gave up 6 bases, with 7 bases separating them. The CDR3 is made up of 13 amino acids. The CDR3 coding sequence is TGTGCCAGCAGCCAAGGCGGGGGTCAGCCCCAGCATTTT. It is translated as CASSQGGGQPQHF.

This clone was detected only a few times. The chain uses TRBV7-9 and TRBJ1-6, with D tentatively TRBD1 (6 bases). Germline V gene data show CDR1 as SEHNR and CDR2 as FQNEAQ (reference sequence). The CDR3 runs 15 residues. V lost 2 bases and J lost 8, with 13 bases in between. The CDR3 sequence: CASSLRGGADSPLHF. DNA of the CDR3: TGTGCCAGCAGCTTACGGGGGGGCGCGGATTCACCCCTCCACTTT.

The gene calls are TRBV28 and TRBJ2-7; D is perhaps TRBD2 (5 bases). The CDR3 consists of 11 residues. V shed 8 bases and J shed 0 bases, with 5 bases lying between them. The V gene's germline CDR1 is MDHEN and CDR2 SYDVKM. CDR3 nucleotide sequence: TGTGCCAGCGAGGGCTCCTACGAGCAGTACTTC. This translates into CASEGSYEQYF. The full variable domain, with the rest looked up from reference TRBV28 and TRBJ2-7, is DVKVTQSSRYLVKRTGEKVFLECVQDMDHENMFWYRQDPGLGLRLIYFSYDVKMKEKGDIPEGYSVSREKKERFSLILESASTNQTSMYLCASEGSYEQYFGPGTRLTVT.

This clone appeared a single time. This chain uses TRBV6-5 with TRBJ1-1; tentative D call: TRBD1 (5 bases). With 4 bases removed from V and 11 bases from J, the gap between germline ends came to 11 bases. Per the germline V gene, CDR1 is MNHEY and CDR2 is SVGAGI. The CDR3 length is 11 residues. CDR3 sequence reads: CASSFGARAFF. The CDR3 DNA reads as TGTGCCAGCAGTTTTGGGGCACGGGCTTTCTTT.

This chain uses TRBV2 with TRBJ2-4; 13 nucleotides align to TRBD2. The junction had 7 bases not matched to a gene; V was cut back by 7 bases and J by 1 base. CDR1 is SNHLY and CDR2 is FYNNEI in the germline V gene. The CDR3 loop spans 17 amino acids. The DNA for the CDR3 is TGTGCCAGCAAGCCCCGGACTAGCGGGGGTGCCAAAAACATTCAGTACTTC. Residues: CASKPRTSGGAKNIQYF.

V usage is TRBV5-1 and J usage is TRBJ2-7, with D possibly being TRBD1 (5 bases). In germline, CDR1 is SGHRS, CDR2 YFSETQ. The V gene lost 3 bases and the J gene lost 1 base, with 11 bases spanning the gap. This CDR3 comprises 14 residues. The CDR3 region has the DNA TGCGCCAGCAGCTCACAGACAGCATCCTACGAGCAGTACTTC. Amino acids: CASSSQTASYEQYF.

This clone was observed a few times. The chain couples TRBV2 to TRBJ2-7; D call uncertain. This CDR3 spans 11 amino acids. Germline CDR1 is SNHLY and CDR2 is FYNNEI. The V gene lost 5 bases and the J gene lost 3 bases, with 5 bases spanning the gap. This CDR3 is CASSPIYEQYF. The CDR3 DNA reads TGTGCCAGCAGTCCAATCTACGAGCAGTACTTC. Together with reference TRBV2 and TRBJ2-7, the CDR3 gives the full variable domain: EPEVTQTPSHQVTQMGQEVILRCVPISNHLYFYWYRQILGQKVEFLVSFYNNEISEKSEIFDDQFSVERPDGSNFTLKIRSTKLEDSAMYFCASSPIYEQYFGPGTRLTVT.

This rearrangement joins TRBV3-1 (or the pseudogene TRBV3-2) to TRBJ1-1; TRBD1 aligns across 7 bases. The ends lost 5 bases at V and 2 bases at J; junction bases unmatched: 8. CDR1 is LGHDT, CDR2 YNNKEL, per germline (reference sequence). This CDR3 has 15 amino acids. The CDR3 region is CASSDLRGSNTEAFF. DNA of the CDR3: TGTGCCAGCAGCGACCTCAGGGGGAGTAACACTGAAGCTTTCTTT.